Listed below are T cell receptor beta chains from one sample, sequenced in a study of CD4 and CD8 cells across lung adenocarcinoma regions. TCRdb reanalysed the PCR reads using MiXCR and keeps one entry per CDR3 protein. This sample has some 20,000 distinct CDR3 sequences, with approximately 52% found just once. Sequenced sample: CD8+ T cells from the center of a lung tumor. The receptors originated from a female donor with lung adenocarcinoma. The CD4 and CD8 labels of this study may be unreliable. CDR3s include the opening cysteine and the closing phenylalanine or tryptophan. The D gene is left open where the match is weak. Not all rows give a size; the values are once, few, many and, for expanded clones, a class.

. TRBJ2-3 TRBV10-1 . CATAVGAKDMQYF TGCGCCACGGCGGTGGGTGCCAAAGATATGCAGTATTTC
. TRBJ2-1 TRBV27 . CASRGHEAVSADEQYF TGTGCCAGCAGGGGCCACGAGGCGGTGAGCGCAGATGAGCAGTATTTC
. TRBJ2-7 TRBV25-1 . CASSEGHLYEQYF TGTGCCAGCAGTGAGGGACATCTCTACGAGCAGTACTTC
. TRBJ2-1 TRBV7-8 few CASSFPAELYNEQFF TGTGCCAGCAGCTTCCCCGCGGAGCTGTACAATGAGCAGTTCTTC
. TRBJ2-1 TRBV14 few CASSQGSATYNEQFF TGTGCCAGCAGCCAAGGGTCTGCAACCTACAATGAGCAGTTCTTC
. TRBJ1-5 TRBV6-5 . CASSYSFGRGNQPQHF TGTGCCAGCAGTTACTCATTCGGGAGGGGCAATCAGCCCCAGCATTTT
. TRBJ2-4 TRBV27 few CARGAQDTQYF TGTGCCCGCGGTGCCCAAGATACTCAGTACTTC
. TRBJ1-1 TRBV10-1 many CASSESGDGYTEAFF TGCGCCAGCAGTGAGTCGGGGGACGGCTACACTGAAGCTTTCTTT
. TRBJ2-3 TRBV6-1 . CASGGLAGSTEALYF TGTGCCAGCGGCGGCCTGGCTGGAAGCACCGAGGCGCTGTATTTT
TRBD1 TRBJ1-1 TRBV6-1 many CASTEDRDTEAFF TGTGCCAGCACCGAGGACAGGGACACTGAAGCTTTCTTT
TRBD1 TRBJ2-1 TRBV25-1 . CASSTGATAYNEQFF TGTGCCAGCAGTACAGGGGCAACAGCCTACAATGAGCAGTTCTTC
TRBD1 TRBJ2-7 TRBV6-1 few CASSEGTGGAWEQYF TGTGCCAGCAGTGAGGGGACAGGGGGCGCGTGGGAGCAGTACTTC
TRBD1 TRBJ1-2 TRBV27 . CASRFRGTDRYTEDFF TGTGCCAGCCGTTTTCGCGGGACAGACAGATACACTGAAGACTTCTTC
. TRBJ2-3 TRBV6-1 large CASSELRADTDTQYF TGTGCCAGCAGTGAATTGCGAGCGGACACAGATACGCAGTATTTT
TRBD1 TRBJ1-2 TRBV25-1 many CATRRTGVYGYTF TGTGCCACCCGACGGACAGGTGTCTATGGCTACACCTTC
. TRBJ2-1 TRBV28 once CASSLKLIQFF TGTGCCAGCAGTTTAAAGCTAATTCAGTTCTTC
TRBD2 TRBJ2-2 TRBV10-2 many CASRLAGANTGELFF TGCGCCAGCAGACTAGCGGGAGCGAACACCGGGGAGCTGTTTTTT
. TRBJ2-1 TRBV10-1 many CASSEGRGSYNEQFF TGCGCCAGCAGTGAGGGCAGGGGATCCTACAATGAGCAGTTCTTC
. TRBJ2-1 TRBV6-1 few CASSPWAGSSYNEQFF TGTGCCAGCAGCCCCTGGGCGGGGTCTTCCTACAATGAGCAGTTCTTC
. TRBJ2-5 TRBV10-1 many CASSESWGSREQYF TGCGCCAGCAGTGAGTCGTGGGGGAGTCGGGAGCAGTACTTC
TRBD1 TRBJ2-5 TRBV25-1 many CASRRGPETQYF TGTGCCAGCCGCAGGGGGCCGGAGACCCAGTACTTC
TRBD1 TRBJ2-5 TRBV6-1 . CASSPRNRGLRAPQSETQYF TGTGCCAGCAGTCCGCGGAACAGGGGCTTAAGAGCCCCACAATCCGAGACCCAGTACTTC
. TRBJ1-2 TRBV9 few CASSSSARGYTF TGTGCCAGCAGCTCCTCGGCCCGGGGCTACACCTTC
. TRBJ2-1 TRBV12-3/TRBV12-4 many CASSLEGSNEQFF TGTGCCAGCAGTTTAGAGGGGAGCAATGAGCAGTTCTTC
. TRBJ2-1 TRBV24-1 medium-sized CATRGRGTTYNEQFF TGTGCCACCCGGGGGCGGGGAACTACCTACAATGAGCAGTTCTTC
TRBD2 TRBJ2-1 TRBV6-1 medium-sized CASIGTGLAGDEQFF TGTGCCAGCATCGGTACTGGACTAGCGGGAGATGAGCAGTTCTTC
. TRBJ1-6 TRBV25-1 medium-sized CASSAPRGGNSPLHF TGTGCCAGCAGTGCCCCGCGGGGAGGGAACTCACCCCTCCACTTT
TRBD1 TRBJ1-6 TRBV6-1 . CASKRQGSNSPLHF TGTGCCAGCAAACGACAGGGATCCAATTCACCCCTCCACTTT
. TRBJ2-3 TRBV4-2 . CASSQDGATATDTQYF TGTGCCAGCAGCCAAGACGGCGCAACCGCCACAGATACGCAGTATTTT
. TRBJ2-5 TRBV27 . CAGGQRGRVQDTQYF TGTGCCGGGGGGCAGCGGGGCCGAGTCCAAGATACCCAGTACTTC
. TRBJ1-6 TRBV6-1 . CASSLGSRGSPLHF TGTGCCAGCAGCCTGGGCAGCCGTGGTTCACCCCTCCACTTT
. TRBJ1-6 TRBV6-5 . CASSYSPVGVESPLHF TGTGCCAGCAGTTACTCGCCGGTGGGGGTTGAGTCACCCCTCCACTTT
. TRBJ1-2 TRBV11-2 . CASSLETDGSYGYTF TGTGCCAGCAGCTTAGAAACGGACGGCTCCTATGGCTACACCTTC
. TRBJ2-3 TRBV10-2 . CASGLGAKNTQYF TGCGCCAGCGGGCTGGGAGCCAAAAACACGCAGTACTTT
. TRBJ2-1 TRBV27 . CASSLRPSGNEQFF TGTGCCAGCAGTCTCCGTCCCTCGGGCAATGAGCAGTTCTTC
. TRBJ2-6 TRBV27 many CASRGSGANVLTF TGTGCCAGCAGGGGATCTGGGGCCAACGTCCTGACTTTC
. TRBJ2-2 TRBV4-2 . CASSQDVGTGKQFF TGTGCCAGCAGCCAAGATGTAGGAACCGGGAAGCAGTTTTTT
TRBD2 TRBJ2-1 TRBV25-1 . CASNSGSNEQFF TGTGCCAGTAACAGCGGGAGTAATGAGCAGTTCTTC
. TRBJ2-1 TRBV6-1 . CASSDRTKQFF TGTGCCAGCAGTGATCGGACTAAGCAGTTCTTC
TRBD2 TRBJ2-3 TRBV20-1 . CSANTPGGRVPDTQYF TGCAGTGCTAACACACCAGGCGGGAGGGTCCCAGATACGCAGTATTTT
. TRBJ1-1 TRBV4-2 . CASSRGLDGNTEAFF TGTGCCAGCAGCCGAGGATTGGACGGGAACACTGAAGCTTTCTTT
. TRBJ2-1 TRBV20-1 many CSAISDSYNEQFF TGCAGTGCTATTTCGGACTCCTACAATGAGCAGTTCTTC
. TRBJ2-1 TRBV6-5 . CASSSTTGNNEQFF TGTGCCAGCAGTTCGACCACAGGAAACAATGAGCAGTTCTTC
. TRBJ2-3 TRBV6-1 . CARSWGDVRTDALYF TGTGCCAGGAGCTGGGGGGACGTGAGGACAGATGCGCTGTATTTT
. TRBJ2-3 TRBV10-3 . CAGRRGRALETQYF TGTGCGGGGAGGAGGGGCAGGGCCTTGGAGACGCAGTATTTC
. TRBJ2-7 TRBV6-5 . CASSYVNGYEQYF TGTGCCAGCAGTTACGTTAATGGGTACGAGCAGTACTTC
. TRBJ2-3 TRBV12-3/TRBV12-4 . CGRILGLGSKDTQYF TGTGGCCGCATTTTGGGGCTGGGTAGCAAAGATACGCAGTATTTT
. TRBJ1-2 TRBV6-5 few CASSYRYTPANYGYTF TGTGCCAGCAGTTACCGGTATACTCCTGCTAACTATGGCTACACCTTC
TRBD2 TRBJ2-1 TRBV6-4 . CASSDSGTIIALFF TGTGCCAGCAGTGACTCCGGGACTATCATAGCCCTGTTCTTC
. TRBJ2-1 TRBV11-2 . CASSLEQVGYNEQFF TGTGCCAGCAGCTTAGAGCAAGTTGGTTACAATGAGCAGTTCTTC
TRBD1 TRBJ2-3 TRBV27 . CASRQGVGATDIQYF TGTGCCAGCAGGCAGGGGGTGGGAGCCACAGATATTCAGTATTTT
TRBD2 TRBJ2-1 TRBV7-6 . CASSHGTNNEQFF TGTGCCAGCAGCCACGGGACTAACAATGAGCAGTTCTTC
. TRBJ2-4 TRBV6-1 . CGRGAGLGAKDTQYF TGTGGCCGCGGTGCGGGGCTGGGAGCCAAAGACACGCAGTACTTC
. TRBJ2-3 TRBV6-1 . CARGTETGRSNEQYF TGTGCCAGGGGTACCGAGACGGGGCGCTCAAATGAGCAGTATTTT